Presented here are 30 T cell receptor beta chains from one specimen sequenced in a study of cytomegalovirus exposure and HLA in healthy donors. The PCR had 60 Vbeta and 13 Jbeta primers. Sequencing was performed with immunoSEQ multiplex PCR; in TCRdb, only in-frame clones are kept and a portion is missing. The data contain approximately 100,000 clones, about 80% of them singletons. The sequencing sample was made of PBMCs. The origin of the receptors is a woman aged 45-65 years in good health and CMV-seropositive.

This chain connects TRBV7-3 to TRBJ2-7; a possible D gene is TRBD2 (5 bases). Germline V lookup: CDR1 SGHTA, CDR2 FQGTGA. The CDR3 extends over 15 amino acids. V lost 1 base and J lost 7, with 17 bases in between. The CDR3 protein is CASSLMGSGGSEQYF. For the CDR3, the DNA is TGTGCCAGCAGCTTAATGGGGTCCGGAGGCTCAGAGCAGTACTTC.

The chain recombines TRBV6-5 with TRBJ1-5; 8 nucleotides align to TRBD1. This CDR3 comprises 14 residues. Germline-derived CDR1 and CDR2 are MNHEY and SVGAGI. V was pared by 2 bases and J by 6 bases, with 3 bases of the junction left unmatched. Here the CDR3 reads CASSYETGAQPQHF. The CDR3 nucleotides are TGTGCCAGCAGTTACGAGACAGGGGCTCAGCCCCAGCATTTT.

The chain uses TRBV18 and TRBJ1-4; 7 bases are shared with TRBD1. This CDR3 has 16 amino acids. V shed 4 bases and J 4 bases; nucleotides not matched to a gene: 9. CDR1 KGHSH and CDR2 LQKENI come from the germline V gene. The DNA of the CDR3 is TGTGCCAGCTCACACCCGCTGGACAGGCTTAATGAAAAACTGTTTTTT. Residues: CASSHPLDRLNEKLFF.

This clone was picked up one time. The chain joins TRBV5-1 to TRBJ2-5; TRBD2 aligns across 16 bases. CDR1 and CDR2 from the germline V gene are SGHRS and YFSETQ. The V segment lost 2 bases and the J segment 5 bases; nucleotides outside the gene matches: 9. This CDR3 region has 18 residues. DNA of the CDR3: TGCGCCAGCAGCTTTGGGACTAGCGGGGGGGCGCGAAGGGAGACCCAGTACTTC. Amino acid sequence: CASSFGTSGGARRETQYF.

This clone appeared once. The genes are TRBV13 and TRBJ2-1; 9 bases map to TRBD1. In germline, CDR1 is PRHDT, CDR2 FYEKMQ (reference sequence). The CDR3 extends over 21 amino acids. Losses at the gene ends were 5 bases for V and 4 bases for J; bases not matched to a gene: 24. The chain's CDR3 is CASSIKAGTGNIKDPYNEQFF. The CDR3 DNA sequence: TGTGCCAGCAGCATAAAAGCCGGGACAGGGAATATCAAGGACCCTTACAATGAGCAGTTCTTC.

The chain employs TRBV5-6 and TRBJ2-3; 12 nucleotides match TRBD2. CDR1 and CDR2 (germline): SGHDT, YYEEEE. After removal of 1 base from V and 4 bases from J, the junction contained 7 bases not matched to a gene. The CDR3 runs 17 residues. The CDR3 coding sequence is TGTGCCAGCAGCTTGTACCGACTAGCGGGGGAAGCAGATACGCAGTATTTT. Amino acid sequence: CASSLYRLAGEADTQYF.

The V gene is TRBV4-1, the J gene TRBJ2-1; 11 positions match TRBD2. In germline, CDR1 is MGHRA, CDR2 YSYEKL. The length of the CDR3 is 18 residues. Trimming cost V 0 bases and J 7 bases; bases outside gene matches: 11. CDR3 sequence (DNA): TGCGCCAGCAGCCAAGAAAGAACAACTAGCGGGAGCGGAAATGAGCAGTTCTTC. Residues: CASSQERTTSGSGNEQFF.

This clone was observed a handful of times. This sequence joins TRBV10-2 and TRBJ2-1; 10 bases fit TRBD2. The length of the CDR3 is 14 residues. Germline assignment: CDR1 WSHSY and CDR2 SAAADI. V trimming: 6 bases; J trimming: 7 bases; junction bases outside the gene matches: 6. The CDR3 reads CASRENSGRNEQFF. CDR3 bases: TGCGCCAGCAGGGAGAATAGCGGGAGGAATGAGCAGTTCTTC.

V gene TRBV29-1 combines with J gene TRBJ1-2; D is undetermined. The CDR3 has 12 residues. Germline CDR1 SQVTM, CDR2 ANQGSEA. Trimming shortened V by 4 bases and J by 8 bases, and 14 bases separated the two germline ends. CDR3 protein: CSVVGSGLGYTF. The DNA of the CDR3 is TGCAGCGTTGTGGGGAGCGGCTTAGGCTACACCTTC.

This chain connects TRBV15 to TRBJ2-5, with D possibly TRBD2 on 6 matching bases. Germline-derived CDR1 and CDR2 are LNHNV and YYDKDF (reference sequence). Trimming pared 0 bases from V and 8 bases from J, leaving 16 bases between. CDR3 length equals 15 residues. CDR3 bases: TGTGCCACCAGCAGAGAGGGCCGGCAGGGAGGAACCCAGTACTTC. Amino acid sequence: CATSREGRQGGTQYF.

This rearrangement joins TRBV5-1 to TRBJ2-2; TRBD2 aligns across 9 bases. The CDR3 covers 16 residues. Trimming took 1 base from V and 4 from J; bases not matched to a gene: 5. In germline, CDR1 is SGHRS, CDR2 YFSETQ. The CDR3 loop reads CASSLRGGAVTGELFF. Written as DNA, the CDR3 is TGCGCCAGCAGCTTGCGCGGGGGGGCCGTCACCGGGGAGCTGTTTTTT.

CDR3 loop: CASSLDGGSTDTQYF. The DNA of the CDR3 is TGTGCCAGCAGCTTAGACGGGGGGAGCACAGATACGCAGTATTTT. This rearrangement joins TRBV7-2 to TRBJ2-3, with 7 bases matching TRBD2. Trimming took 1 base from V and 0 from J; bases not matched to a gene: 1. The germline V gene encodes CDR1 SGHTA and CDR2 FQGNSA. This CDR3 region has 15 residues.

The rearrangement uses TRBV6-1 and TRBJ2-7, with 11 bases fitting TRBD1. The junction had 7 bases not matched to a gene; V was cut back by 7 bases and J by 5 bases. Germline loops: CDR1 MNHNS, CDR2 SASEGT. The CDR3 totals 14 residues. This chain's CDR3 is CASTSGQGAHEQYF. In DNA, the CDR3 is TGTGCCAGCACTTCTGGACAGGGGGCTCACGAGCAGTACTTC.

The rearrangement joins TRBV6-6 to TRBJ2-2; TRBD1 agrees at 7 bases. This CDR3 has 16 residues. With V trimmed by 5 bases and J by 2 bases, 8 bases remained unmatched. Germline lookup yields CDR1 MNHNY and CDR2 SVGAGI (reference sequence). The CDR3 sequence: CASSKIGTANTGELFF. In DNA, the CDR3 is TGTGCCAGCAGTAAGATCGGGACAGCAAACACCGGGGAGCTGTTTTTT.

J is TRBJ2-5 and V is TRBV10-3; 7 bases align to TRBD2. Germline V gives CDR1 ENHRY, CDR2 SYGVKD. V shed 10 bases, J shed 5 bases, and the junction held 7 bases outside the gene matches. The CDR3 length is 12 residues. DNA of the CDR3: TGTGCCACCCGAGAGGGAGGGGAGACCCAGTACTTC. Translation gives CATREGGETQYF.

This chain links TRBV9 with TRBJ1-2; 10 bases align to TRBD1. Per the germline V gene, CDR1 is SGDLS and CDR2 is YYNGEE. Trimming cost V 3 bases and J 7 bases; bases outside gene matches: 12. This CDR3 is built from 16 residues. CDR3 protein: CASSDTPGTGVAGYTF. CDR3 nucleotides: TGTGCCAGCAGCGACACCCCCGGGACAGGGGTGGCTGGCTACACCTTC.

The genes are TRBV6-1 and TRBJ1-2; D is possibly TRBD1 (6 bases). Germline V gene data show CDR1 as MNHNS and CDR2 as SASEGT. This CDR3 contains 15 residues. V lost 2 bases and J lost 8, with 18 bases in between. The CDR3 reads CASSELGQTEMGYTF. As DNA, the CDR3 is TGTGCCAGCAGTGAACTAGGACAGACGGAGATGGGCTACACCTTC.

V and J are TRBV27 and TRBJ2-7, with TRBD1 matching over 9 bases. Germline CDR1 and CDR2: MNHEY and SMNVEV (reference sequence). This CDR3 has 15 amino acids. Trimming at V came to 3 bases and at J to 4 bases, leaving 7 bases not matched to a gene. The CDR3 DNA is TGTGCCAGCAGTTTGGGACAGGGACAGGCGTACGAGCAGTACTTC. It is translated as CASSLGQGQAYEQYF.

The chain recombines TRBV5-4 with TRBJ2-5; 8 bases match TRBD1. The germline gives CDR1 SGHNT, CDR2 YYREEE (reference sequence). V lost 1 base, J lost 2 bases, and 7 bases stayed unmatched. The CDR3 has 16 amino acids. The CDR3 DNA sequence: TGTGCCAGCAGCTTGCGACGGACAGGGACTCAAGAGACCCAGTACTTC. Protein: CASSLRRTGTQETQYF.

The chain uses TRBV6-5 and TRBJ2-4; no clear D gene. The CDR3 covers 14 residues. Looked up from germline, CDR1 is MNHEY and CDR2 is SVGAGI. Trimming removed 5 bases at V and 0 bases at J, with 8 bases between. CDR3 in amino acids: CASSRGLAKNIQYF. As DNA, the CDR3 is TGTGCCAGCAGTAGAGGTCTAGCCAAAAACATTCAGTACTTC.

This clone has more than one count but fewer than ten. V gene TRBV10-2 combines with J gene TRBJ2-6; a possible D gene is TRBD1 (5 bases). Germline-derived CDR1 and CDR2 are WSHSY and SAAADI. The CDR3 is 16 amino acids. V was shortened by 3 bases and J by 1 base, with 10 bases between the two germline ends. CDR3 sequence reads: CASSDPGASGANVLTF. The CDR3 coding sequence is TGCGCCAGCAGTGACCCTGGGGCGTCTGGGGCCAACGTCCTGACTTTC.

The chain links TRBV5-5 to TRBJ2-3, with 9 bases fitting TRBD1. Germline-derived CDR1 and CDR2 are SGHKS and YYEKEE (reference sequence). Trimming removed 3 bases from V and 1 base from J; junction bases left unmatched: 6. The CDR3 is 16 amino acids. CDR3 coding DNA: TGTGCCAGCAGCTCCCGACAGGGGGTGGGCACAGATACGCAGTATTTT. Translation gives CASSSRQGVGTDTQYF.

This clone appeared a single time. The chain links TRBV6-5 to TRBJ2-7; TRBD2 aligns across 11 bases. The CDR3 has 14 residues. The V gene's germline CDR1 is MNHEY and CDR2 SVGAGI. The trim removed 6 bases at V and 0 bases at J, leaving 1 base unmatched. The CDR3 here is CASSGTSGSYEQYF. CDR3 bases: TGTGCCAGCAGCGGGACTAGCGGCTCCTACGAGCAGTACTTC.

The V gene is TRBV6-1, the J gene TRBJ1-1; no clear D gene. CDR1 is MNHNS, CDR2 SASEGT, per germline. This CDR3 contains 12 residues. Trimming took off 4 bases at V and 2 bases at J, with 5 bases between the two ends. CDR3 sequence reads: CASSGVNTEAFF. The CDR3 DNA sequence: TGTGCCAGCAGTGGAGTAAACACTGAAGCTTTCTTT.

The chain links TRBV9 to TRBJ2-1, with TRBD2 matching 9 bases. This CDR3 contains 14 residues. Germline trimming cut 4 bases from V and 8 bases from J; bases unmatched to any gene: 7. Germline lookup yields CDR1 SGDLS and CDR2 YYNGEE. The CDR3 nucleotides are TGTGCCAGCAGCTTTAGCGGGGGTGGGCATGAGCAGTTCTTC. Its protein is CASSFSGGGHEQFF.

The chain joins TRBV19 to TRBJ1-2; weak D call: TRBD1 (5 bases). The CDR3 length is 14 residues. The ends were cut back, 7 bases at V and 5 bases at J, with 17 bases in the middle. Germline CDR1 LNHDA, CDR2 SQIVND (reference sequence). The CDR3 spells CASNPGTAGYGYTF. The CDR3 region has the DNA TGTGCCAGTAACCCCGGGACTGCCGGGTATGGCTACACCTTC.

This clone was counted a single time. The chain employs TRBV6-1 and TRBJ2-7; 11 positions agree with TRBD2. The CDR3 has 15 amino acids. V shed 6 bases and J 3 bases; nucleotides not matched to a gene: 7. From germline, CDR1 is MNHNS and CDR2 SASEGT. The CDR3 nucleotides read TGTGCCAGCAGCCTAACTAGCGGGGGTCTCTACGAGCAGTACTTC. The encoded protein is CASSLTSGGLYEQYF.

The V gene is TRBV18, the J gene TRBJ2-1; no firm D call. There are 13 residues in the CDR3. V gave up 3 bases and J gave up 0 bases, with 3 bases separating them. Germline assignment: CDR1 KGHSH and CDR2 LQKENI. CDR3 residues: CASSPSSYNEQFF. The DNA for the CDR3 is TGTGCCAGCTCACCCAGCTCCTACAATGAGCAGTTCTTC.

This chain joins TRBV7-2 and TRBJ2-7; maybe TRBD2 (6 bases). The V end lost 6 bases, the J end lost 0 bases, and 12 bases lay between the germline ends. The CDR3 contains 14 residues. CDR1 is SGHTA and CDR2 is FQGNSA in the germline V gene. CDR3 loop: CASSPWDSSYEQYF. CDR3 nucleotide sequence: TGTGCCAGCAGTCCCTGGGACTCCTCCTACGAGCAGTACTTC.

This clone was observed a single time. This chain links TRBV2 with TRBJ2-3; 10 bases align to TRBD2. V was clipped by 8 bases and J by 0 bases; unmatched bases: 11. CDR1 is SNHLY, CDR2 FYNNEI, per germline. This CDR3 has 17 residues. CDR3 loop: CASSPPGLAVSTDTQYF. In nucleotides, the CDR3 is TGTGCCAGCTCCCCCCCCGGACTAGCGGTCAGCACAGATACGCAGTATTTT. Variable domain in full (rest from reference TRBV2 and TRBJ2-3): EPEVTQTPSHQVTQMGQEVILRCVPISNHLYFYWYRQILGQKVEFLVSFYNNEISEKSEIFDDQFSVERPDGSNFTLKIRSTKLEDSAMYFCASSPPGLAVSTDTQYFGPGTRLTVL.